This T cell receptor (beta chain) was captured by sequencing in a study of blood T cell repertoires in COVID-19. Study-wide background: PBMCs, B-cell-depleted T cells, or T cells provided the cDNA or gDNA that made up the material.

This clone was seen a handful of times. Participant ages covered roughly 18 to 89 years across approximately 25 US areas. Two negative PCRs, clearance, or symptom resolution had been documented for recovered Cohort 3 donors. In the study's own analysis: Reference gene primer amplification yielded estimated nucleated cell counts. Measured with immunoSEQ multiplex PCR; TCRdb has only the in-frame clones, and not every one. V and J calls plus clone size are reproduced from that table; the DNA served to infer D and trimming. Here the sample spans over 350,000 clones, 88% being singletons. The V end was cut by 6 bases, the J end by 5 bases, with 19 bases between. Looked up from germline, CDR1 is SGHVS and CDR2 is FNYEAQ. This CDR3 contains 15 residues.

Sequenced input: PBMCs or T cells enriched from blood (not recorded which). This sequence originates from a woman between 18 and 29 years old who had recovered from COVID-19. The genes are TRBV7-6 and TRBJ2-5; the D is unclear. The CDR3 loop reads CASSQRPQARETQYF. The CDR3, as DNA: TGTGCCAGCAGTCAAAGGCCCCAAGCGAGGGAGACCCAGTACTTC.